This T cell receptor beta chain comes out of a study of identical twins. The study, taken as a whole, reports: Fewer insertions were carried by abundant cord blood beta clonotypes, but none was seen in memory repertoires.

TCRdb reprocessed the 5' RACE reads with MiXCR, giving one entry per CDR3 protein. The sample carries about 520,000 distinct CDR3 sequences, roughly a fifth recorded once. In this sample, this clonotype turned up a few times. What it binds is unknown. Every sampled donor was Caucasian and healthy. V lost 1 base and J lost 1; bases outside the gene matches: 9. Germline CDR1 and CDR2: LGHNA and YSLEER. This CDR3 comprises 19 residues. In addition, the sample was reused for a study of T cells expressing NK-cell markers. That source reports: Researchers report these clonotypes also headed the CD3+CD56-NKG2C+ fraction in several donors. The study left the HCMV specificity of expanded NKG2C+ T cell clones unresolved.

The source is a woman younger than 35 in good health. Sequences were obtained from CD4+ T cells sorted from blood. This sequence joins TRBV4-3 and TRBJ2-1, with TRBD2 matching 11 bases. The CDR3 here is CASSQVWRGLAGSYNEQFF. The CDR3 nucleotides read TGCGCCAGCAGCCAAGTTTGGCGCGGACTAGCGGGTTCCTACAATGAGCAGTTCTTC.